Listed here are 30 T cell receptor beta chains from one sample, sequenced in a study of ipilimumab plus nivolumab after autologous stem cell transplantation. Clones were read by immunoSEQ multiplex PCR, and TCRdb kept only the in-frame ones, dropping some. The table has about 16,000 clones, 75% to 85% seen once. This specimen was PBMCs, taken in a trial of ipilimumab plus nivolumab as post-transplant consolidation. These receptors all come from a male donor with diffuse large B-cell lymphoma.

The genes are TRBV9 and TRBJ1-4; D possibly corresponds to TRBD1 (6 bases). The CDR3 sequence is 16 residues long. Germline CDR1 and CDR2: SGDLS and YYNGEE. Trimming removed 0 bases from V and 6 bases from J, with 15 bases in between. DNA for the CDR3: TGTGCCAGCAGCGTAGGGTTGGGGGCGAGAGATGAAAAACTGTTTTTT. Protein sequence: CASSVGLGARDEKLFF.

The CDR3 DNA reads TGTGCCAGCAGCCACCCGAGCCAGGCTAACTATGGCTACACCTTC. This translates into CASSHPSQANYGYTF. This chain connects TRBV5-4 to TRBJ1-2; no clear D gene. Per the germline V gene, CDR1 is SGHNT and CDR2 is YYREEE (reference sequence). Trimming took 4 bases from V and 0 from J, leaving 13 bases between them. The CDR3 runs 15 residues.

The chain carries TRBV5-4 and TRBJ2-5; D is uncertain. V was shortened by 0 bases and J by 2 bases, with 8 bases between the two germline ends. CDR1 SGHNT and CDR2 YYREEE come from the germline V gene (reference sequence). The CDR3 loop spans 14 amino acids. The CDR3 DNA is TGTGCCAGCAGCTTGGGGGCGGAACAAGAGACCCAGTACTTC. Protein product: CASSLGAEQETQYF.

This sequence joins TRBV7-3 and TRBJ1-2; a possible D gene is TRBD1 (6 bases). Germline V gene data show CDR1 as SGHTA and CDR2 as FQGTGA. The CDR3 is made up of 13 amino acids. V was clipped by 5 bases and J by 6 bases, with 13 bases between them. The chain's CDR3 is CASSQDSFNGYTF. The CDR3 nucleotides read TGTGCCAGCAGCCAGGACAGTTTTAATGGCTACACCTTC.

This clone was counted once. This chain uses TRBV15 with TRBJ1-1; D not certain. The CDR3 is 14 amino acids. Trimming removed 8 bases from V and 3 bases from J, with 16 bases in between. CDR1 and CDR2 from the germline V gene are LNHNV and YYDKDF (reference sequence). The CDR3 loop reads CATGVNMGHTEAFF. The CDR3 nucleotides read TGTGCCACCGGTGTCAATATGGGCCACACTGAAGCTTTCTTT. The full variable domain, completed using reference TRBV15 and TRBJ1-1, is DAMVIQNPRYQVTQFGKPVTLSCSQTLNHNVMYWYQQKSSQAPKLLFHYYDKDFNNEADTPDNFQSRRPNTSFCFLDIRSPGLGDTAMYLCATGVNMGHTEAFFGQGTRLTVV.

CDR3 in amino acids: CASSLTSTSTEQFF. The CDR3 DNA sequence: TGTGCCAGCAGCTTAACGAGCACTAGCACTGAGCAGTTCTTC. The rearrangement links TRBV7-3 to TRBJ2-1, with a weak D call TRBD2 (6 bases). Germline V gene lookup returns CDR1 SGHTA and CDR2 FQGTGA. CDR3 length: 14 amino acids. The germline V and J ends were trimmed by 0 bases and 9 bases, with 12 bases remaining between them.

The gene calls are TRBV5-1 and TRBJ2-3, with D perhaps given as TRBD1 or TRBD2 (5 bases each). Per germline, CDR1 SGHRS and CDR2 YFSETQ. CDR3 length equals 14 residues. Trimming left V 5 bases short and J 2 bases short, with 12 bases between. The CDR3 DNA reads TGCGCCAGCAGTACCGGGACGCACACAGATACGCAGTATTTT. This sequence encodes CASSTGTHTDTQYF.

CDR3 loop: CASSVSLGRIRTSTDTQYF. Here the CDR3 DNA reads TGTGCCAGCAGCGTATCCCTCGGACGGATACGAACTAGCACAGATACGCAGTATTTT. J is TRBJ2-3 and V is TRBV9; D is unresolved. Germline values: CDR1 SGDLS, CDR2 YYNGEE. V lost 1 base to trimming and J lost 0 bases, with 21 bases between them. The CDR3 covers 19 residues. The full variable domain, in which reference TRBV9 and TRBJ2-3 provide the parts outside the CDR3, is DSGVTQTPKHLITATGQRVTLRCSPRSGDLSVYWYQQSLDQGLQFLIQYYNGEERAKGNILERFSAQQFPDLHSELNLSSLELGDSALYFCASSVSLGRIRTSTDTQYFGPGTRLTVL.

Here the CDR3 DNA reads TGCGCCAGCAGCTTGATGGGTAGCGGGGGTTTTGGTAATGAGCAGTTCTTC. Residues: CASSLMGSGGFGNEQFF. The V gene is TRBV5-1, the J gene TRBJ2-1; TRBD2 matches at 9 bases. Germline assignment: CDR1 SGHRS and CDR2 YFSETQ. Trimming at V came to 1 base and at J to 7 bases, leaving 12 bases not matched to a gene. The CDR3 extends over 17 amino acids.

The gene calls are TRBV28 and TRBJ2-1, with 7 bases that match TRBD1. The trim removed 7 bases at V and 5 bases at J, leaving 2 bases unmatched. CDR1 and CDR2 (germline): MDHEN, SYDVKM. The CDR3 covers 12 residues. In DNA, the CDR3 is TGTGCCAGCAATACAGGGGACAATGAGCAGTTCTTC. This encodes CASNTGDNEQFF.

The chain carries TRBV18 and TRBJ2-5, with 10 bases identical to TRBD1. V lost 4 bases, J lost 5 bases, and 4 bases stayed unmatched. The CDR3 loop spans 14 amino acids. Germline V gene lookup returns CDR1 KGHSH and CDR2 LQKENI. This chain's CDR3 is CASSRDRGGETQYF. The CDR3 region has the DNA TGTGCCAGCTCACGGGACAGGGGCGGTGAGACCCAGTACTTC.

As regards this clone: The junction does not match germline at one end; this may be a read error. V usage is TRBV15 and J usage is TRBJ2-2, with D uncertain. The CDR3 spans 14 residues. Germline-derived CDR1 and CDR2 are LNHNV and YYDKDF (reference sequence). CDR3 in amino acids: CATGRVTNTGELFF. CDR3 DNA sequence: TGTGCCACCGGCAGAGTTACGAACACCGGGGAGCTGTTTTTT.

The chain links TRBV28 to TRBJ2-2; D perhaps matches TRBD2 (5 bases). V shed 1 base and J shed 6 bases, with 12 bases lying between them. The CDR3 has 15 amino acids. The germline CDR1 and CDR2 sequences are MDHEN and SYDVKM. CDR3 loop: CASSLLFPEAGELFF. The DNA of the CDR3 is TGTGCCAGCAGTTTATTATTTCCGGAGGCCGGGGAGCTGTTTTTT.

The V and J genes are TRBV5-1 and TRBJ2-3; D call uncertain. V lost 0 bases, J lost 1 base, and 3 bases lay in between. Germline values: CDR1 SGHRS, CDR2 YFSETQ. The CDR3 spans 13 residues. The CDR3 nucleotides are TGCGCCAGCAGCTTGGTTGGCACAGATACGCAGTATTTT. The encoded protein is CASSLVGTDTQYF.

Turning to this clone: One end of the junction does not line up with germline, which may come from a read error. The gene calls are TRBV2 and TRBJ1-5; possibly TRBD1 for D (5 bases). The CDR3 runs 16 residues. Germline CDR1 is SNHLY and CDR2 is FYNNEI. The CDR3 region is CASSELGRASDQPQHF. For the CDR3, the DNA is TGTGCCAGCAGTGAATTGGGCAGGGCTAGCGATCAGCCCCAGCATTTT.

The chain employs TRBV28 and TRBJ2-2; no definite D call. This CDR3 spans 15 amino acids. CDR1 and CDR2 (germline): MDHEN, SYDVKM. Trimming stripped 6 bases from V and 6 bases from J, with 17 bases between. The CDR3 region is CASSPGRVRPGELFF. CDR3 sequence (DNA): TGTGCCAGCAGCCCCGGACGGGTGAGGCCCGGGGAGCTGTTTTTT.

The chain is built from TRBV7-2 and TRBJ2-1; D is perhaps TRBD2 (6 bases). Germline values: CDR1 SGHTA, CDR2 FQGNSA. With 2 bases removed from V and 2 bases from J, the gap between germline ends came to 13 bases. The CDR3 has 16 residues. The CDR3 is CASSLSYGRTYNEQFF. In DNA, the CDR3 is TGTGCCAGCAGCTTATCTTACGGGAGAACCTACAATGAGCAGTTCTTC.

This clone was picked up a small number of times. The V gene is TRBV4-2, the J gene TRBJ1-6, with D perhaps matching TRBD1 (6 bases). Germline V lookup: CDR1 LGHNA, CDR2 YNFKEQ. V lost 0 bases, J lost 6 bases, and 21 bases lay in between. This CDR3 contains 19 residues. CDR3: CASSQEDTGAANFNSPLHF. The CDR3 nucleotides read TGTGCCAGCAGCCAAGAGGATACGGGGGCCGCCAATTTTAATTCACCCCTCCACTTT.

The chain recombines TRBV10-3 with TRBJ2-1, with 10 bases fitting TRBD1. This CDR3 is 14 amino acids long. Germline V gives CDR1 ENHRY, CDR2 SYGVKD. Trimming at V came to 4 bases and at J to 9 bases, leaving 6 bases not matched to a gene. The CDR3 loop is CAISGRQGAREQFF. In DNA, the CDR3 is TGTGCCATCAGTGGGAGACAGGGGGCGCGTGAGCAGTTCTTC.

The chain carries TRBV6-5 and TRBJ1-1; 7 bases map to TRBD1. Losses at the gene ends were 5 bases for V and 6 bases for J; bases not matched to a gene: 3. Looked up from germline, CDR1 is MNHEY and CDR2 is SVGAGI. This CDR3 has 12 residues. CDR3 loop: CASSRQGSEAFF. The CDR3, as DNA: TGTGCCAGCAGTCGACAGGGTTCTGAAGCTTTCTTT.

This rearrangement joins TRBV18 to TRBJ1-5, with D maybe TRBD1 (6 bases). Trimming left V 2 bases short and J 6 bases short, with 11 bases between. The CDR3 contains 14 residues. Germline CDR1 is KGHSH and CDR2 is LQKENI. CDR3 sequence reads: CASSPGGARQPQHF. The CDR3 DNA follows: TGTGCCAGCTCACCAGGGGGGGCGCGTCAGCCCCAGCATTTT.

CDR3 region: CAGSDRGGLNYGYTF. The CDR3, as DNA: TGTGCCGGATCGGACAGGGGAGGATTAAACTATGGCTACACCTTC. The V and J genes are TRBV30 and TRBJ1-2; 9 bases map to TRBD1. CDR3 length equals 15 residues. The germline gives CDR1 GTSNPN, CDR2 SVGIG (reference sequence). Germline trimming cut 8 bases from V and 2 bases from J; bases unmatched to any gene: 12.

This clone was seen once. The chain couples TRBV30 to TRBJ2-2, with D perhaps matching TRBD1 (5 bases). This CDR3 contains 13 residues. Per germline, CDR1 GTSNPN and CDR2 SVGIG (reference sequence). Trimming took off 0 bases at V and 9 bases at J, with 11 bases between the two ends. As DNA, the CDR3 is TGTGCCTGGAGTGTTGGGGCGTTCAGGGAGCTGTTTTTT. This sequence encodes CAWSVGAFRELFF. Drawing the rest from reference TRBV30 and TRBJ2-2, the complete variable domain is SQTIHQWPATLVQPVGSPLSLECTVEGTSNPNLYWYRQAAGRGLQLLFYSVGIGQISSEVPQNLSASRPQDRQFILSSKKLLLSDSGFYLCAWSVGAFRELFFGEGSRLTVL.

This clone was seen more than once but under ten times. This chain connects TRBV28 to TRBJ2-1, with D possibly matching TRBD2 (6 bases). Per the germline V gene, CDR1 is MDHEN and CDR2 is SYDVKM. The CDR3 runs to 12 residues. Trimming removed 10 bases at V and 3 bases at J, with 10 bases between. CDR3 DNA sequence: TGTGCCATCCAGGGACTCTACAATGAGCAGTTCTTC. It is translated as CAIQGLYNEQFF. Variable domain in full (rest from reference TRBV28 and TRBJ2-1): DVKVTQSSRYLVKRTGEKVFLECVQDMDHENMFWYRQDPGLGLRLIYFSYDVKMKEKGDIPEGYSVSREKKERFSLILESASTNQTSMYLCAIQGLYNEQFFGPGTRLTVL.

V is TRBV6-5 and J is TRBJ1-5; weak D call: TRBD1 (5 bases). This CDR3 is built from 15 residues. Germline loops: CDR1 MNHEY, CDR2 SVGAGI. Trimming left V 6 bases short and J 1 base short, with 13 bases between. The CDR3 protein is CASRPEWGSNQPQHF. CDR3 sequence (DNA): TGTGCCAGCAGACCCGAATGGGGGAGCAATCAGCCCCAGCATTTT.

In DNA, the CDR3 is TGTGCCAGCAGTTACTTTGGACAGGGGAGAGGTGGCTACACCTTC. Translating it yields CASSYFGQGRGGYTF. The rearrangement joins TRBV2 to TRBJ1-2, with 9 nucleotides matching TRBD1. The V segment lost 5 bases and the J segment 7 bases; nucleotides outside the gene matches: 11. Germline CDR1 SNHLY, CDR2 FYNNEI. The CDR3 sequence is 15 residues long. Looking up the rest from reference TRBV2 and TRBJ1-2 gives the full variable domain: EPEVTQTPSHQVTQMGQEVILRCVPISNHLYFYWYRQILGQKVEFLVSFYNNEISEKSEIFDDQFSVERPDGSNFTLKIRSTKLEDSAMYFCASSYFGQGRGGYTFGSGTRLTVV.

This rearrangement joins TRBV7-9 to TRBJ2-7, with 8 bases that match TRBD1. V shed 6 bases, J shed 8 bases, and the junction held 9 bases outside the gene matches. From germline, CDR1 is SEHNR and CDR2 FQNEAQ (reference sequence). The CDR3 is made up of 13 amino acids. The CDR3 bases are TGTGCCAGCAGACGCGGACAGGGAACGCAGCAGTACTTC. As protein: CASRRGQGTQQYF.

This CDR3 reads CASSYSTSFHTGELFF. In nucleotides, the CDR3 is TGTGCCAGCAGTTACTCGACTAGCTTCCACACCGGGGAGCTGTTTTTT. V and J are TRBV6-5 and TRBJ2-2; TRBD2 matches 7 bases. CDR1 is MNHEY and CDR2 is SVGAGI in the germline V gene. This CDR3 region has 16 residues. Trimming removed 0 bases from V and 3 bases from J; junction bases left unmatched: 4.

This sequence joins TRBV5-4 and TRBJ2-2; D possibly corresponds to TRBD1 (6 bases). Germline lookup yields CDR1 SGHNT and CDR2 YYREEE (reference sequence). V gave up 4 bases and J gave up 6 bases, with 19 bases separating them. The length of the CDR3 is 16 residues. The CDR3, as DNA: TGTGCCAGCAGCCCTTTCAGGGGCTCAAGGCCCGGGGAGCTGTTTTTT. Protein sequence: CASSPFRGSRPGELFF.

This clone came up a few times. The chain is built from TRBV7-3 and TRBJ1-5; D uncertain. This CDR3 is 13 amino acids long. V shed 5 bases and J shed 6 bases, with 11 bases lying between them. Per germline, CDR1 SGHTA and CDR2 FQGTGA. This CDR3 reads CASSRKPGQPQHF. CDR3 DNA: TGTGCCAGCAGCCGAAAGCCAGGTCAGCCCCAGCATTTT. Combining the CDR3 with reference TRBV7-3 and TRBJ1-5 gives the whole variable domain GAGVSQTPSNKVTEKGKYVELRCDPISGHTALYWYRQSLGQGPEFLIYFQGTGAADDSGLPNDRFFAVRPEGSVSTLKIQRTERGDSAVYLCASSRKPGQPQHFGDGTRLSIL.